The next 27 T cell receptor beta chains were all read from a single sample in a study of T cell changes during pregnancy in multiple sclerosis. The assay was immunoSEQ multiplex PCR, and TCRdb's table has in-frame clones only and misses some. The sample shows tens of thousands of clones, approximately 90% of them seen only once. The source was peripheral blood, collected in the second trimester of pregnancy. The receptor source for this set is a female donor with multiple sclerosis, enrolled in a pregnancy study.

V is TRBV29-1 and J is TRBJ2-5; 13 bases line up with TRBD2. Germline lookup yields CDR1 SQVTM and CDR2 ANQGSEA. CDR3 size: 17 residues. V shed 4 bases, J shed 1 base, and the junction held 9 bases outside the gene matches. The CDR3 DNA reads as TGCAGCGTTGCAGGACTAGCGGGGGCCCAACGCCAAGAGACCCAGTACTTC. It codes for CSVAGLAGAQRQETQYF.

The CDR3 coding sequence is TGTGCCAGCAGTTTACTCAGAGAGACCCAGTACTTC. Translated: CASSLLRETQYF. This chain links TRBV28 with TRBJ2-5, with D uncertain. This CDR3 is 12 amino acids long. From germline, CDR1 is MDHEN and CDR2 SYDVKM. Trimming took 2 bases from V and 4 from J, leaving 5 bases between them.

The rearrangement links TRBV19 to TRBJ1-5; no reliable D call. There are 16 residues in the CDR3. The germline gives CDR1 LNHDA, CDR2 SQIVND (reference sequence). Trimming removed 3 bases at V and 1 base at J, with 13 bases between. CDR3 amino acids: CASSMRIGSSNQPQHF. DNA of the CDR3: TGTGCCAGTAGTATGCGTATCGGTTCGAGCAATCAGCCCCAGCATTTT. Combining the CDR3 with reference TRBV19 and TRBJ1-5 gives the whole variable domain DGGITQSPKYLFRKEGQNVTLSCEQNLNHDAMYWYRQDPGQGLRLIYYSQIVNDFQKGDIAEGYSVSREKKESFPLTVTSAQKNPTAFYLCASSMRIGSSNQPQHFGDGTRLSIL.

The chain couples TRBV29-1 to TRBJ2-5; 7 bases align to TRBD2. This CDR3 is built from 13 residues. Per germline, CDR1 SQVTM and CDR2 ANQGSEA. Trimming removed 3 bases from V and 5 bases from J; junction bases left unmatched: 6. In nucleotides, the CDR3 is TGCAGCGTTGATAGCGACGGGGGGGAGACCCAGTACTTC. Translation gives CSVDSDGGETQYF.

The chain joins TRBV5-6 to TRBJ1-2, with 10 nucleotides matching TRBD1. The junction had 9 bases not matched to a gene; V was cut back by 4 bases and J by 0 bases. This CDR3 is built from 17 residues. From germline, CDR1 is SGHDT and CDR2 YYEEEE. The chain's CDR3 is CASSSRDRGAANYGYTF. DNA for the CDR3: TGTGCCAGCAGCAGTCGGGACAGGGGAGCTGCTAACTATGGCTACACCTTC.

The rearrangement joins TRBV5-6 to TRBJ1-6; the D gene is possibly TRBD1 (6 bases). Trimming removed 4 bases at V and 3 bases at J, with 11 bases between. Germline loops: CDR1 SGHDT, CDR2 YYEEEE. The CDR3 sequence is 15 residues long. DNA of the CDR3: TGTGCCAGCAGCCCGAGACAGGACTATAATTCACCCCTCCACTTT. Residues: CASSPRQDYNSPLHF.

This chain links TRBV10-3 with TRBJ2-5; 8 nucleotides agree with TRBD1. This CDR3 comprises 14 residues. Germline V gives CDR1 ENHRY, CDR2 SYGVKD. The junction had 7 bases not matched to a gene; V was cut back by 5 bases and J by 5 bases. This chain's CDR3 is CAISLAGGGETQYF. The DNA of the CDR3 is TGTGCCATCAGTCTCGCAGGGGGCGGGGAGACCCAGTACTTC.

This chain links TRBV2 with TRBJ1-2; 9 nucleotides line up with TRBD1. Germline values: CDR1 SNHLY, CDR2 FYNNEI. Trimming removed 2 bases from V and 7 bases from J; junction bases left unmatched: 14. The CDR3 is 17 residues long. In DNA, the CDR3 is TGTGCCAGCAGTGAAAACTACAGGGGGCGCGCGTATGGTGGCTACACCTTC. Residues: CASSENYRGRAYGGYTF.

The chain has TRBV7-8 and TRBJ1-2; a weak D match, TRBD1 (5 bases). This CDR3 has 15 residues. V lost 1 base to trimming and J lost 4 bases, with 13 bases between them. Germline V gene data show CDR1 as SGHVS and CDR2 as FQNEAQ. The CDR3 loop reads CASSLGAGLIYGYTF. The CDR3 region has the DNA TGTGCCAGCAGCTTAGGAGCGGGACTGATCTATGGCTACACCTTC.

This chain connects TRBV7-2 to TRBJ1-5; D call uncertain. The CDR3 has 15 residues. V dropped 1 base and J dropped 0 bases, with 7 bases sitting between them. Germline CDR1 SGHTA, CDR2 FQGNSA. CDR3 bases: TGTGCCAGCAGCTTAGAGCGGTATAGCAATCAGCCCCAGCATTTT. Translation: CASSLERYSNQPQHF.

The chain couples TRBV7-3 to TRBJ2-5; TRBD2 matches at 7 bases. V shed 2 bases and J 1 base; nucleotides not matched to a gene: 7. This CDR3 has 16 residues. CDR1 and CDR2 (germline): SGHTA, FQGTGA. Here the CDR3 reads CASSLYGGGSQETQYF. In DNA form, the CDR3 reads TGTGCCAGCAGCTTATACGGCGGGGGAAGCCAAGAGACCCAGTACTTC.

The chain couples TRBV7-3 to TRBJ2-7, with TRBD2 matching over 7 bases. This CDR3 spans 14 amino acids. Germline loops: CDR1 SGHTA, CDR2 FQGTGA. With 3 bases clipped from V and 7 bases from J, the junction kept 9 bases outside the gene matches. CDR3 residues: CASSLGGGGREQYF. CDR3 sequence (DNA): TGTGCCAGCAGCTTGGGGGGGGGTGGAAGAGAGCAGTACTTC.

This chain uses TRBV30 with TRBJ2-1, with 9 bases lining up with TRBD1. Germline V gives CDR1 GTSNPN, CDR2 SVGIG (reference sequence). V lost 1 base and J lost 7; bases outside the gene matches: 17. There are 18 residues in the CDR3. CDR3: CAWSDRYTGQGGENEQFF. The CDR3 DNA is TGTGCCTGGAGTGACCGATACACGGGACAGGGAGGTGAGAATGAGCAGTTCTTC.

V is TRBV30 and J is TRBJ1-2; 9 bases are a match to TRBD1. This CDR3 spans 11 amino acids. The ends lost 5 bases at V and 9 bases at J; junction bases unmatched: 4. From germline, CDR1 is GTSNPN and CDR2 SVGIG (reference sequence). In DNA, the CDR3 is TGTGCCTGGGGGACAGGGCCAAGCTACACCTTC. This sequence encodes CAWGTGPSYTF.

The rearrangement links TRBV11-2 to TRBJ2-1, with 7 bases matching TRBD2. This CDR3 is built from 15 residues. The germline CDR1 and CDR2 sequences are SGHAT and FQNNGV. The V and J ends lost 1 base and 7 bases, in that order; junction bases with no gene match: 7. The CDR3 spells CASSLVGLGGNEQFF. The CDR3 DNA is TGTGCCAGCAGCTTAGTCGGACTAGGCGGGAATGAGCAGTTCTTC.

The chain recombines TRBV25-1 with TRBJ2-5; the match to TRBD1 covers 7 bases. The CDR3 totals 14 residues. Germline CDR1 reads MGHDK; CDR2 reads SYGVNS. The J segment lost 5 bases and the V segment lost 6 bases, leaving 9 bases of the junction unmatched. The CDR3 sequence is CASSLTGVEETQYF. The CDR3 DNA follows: TGTGCCAGCAGCCTCACAGGGGTCGAGGAGACCCAGTACTTC. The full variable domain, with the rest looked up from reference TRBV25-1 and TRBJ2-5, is EADIYQTPRYLVIGTGKKITLECSQTMGHDKMYWYQQDPGMELHLIHYSYGVNSTEKGDLSSESTVSRIRTEHFPLTLESARPSHTSQYLCASSLTGVEETQYFGPGTRLLVL.

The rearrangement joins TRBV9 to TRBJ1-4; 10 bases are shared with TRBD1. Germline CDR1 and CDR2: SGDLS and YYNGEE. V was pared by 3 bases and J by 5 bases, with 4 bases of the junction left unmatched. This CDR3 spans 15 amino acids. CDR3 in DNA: TGTGCCAGCAGCGGACAGGGGGCCGGGAATGAAAAACTGTTTTTT. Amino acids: CASSGQGAGNEKLFF.

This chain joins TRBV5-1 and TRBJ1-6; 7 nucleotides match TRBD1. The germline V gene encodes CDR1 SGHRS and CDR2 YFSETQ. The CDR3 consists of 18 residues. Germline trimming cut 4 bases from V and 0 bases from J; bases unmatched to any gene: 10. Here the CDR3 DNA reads TGCGCCAGCAGCATAGGGGACAGCCTAAGCTCCTATAATTCACCCCTCCACTTT. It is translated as CASSIGDSLSSYNSPLHF.

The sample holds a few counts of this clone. The CDR3 sequence is CASSLRGGTEAFF. DNA of the CDR3: TGTGCCAGCTCACTTCGGGGGGGCACTGAAGCTTTCTTT. The chain uses TRBV18 and TRBJ1-1; tentative D call: TRBD1 (5 bases). The CDR3 is made up of 13 amino acids. Germline V gene data show CDR1 as KGHSH and CDR2 as LQKENI. Trimming took 4 bases from V and 4 from J, leaving 10 bases between them.

CDR3 bases: TGTGCCAGCAGCGTAGGATGGAGTCGATCTTTCACAGATACGCAGTATTTT. This codes for CASSVGWSRSFTDTQYF. The rearrangement uses TRBV9 and TRBJ2-3; D remains ambiguous. CDR3 length equals 17 residues. Per germline, CDR1 SGDLS and CDR2 YYNGEE. The V end lost 0 bases, the J end lost 2 bases, and 16 bases lay between the germline ends. The variable domain in full, with the rest retrieved from reference TRBV9 and TRBJ2-3, is DSGVTQTPKHLITATGQRVTLRCSPRSGDLSVYWYQQSLDQGLQFLIQYYNGEERAKGNILERFSAQQFPDLHSELNLSSLELGDSALYFCASSVGWSRSFTDTQYFGPGTRLTVL.

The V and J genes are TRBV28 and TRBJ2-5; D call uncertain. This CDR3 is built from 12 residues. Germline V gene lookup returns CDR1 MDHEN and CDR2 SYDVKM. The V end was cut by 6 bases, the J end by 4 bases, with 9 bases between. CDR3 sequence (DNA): TGTGCCAGCAGCCCTATCTCAGAGACCCAGTACTTC. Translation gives CASSPISETQYF.

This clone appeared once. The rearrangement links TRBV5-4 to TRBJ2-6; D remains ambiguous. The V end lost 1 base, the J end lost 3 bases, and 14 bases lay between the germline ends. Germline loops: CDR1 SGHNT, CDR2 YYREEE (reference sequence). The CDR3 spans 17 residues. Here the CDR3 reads CASSLQDYLYGANVLTF. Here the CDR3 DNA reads TGTGCCAGCAGCTTGCAGGATTACCTTTATGGGGCCAACGTCCTGACTTTC. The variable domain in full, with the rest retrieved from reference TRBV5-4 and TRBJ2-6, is ETGVTQSPTHLIKTRGQQVTLRCSSQSGHNTVSWYQQALGQGPQFIFQYYREEENGRGNFPPRFSGLQFPNYSSELNVNALELDDSALYLCASSLQDYLYGANVLTFGAGSRLTVL.

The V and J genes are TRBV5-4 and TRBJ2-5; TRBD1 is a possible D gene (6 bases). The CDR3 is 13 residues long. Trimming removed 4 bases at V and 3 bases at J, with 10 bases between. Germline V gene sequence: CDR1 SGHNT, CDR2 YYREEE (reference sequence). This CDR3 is CASSLRTEETQYF. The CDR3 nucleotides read TGTGCCAGCAGCCTAAGGACAGAAGAGACCCAGTACTTC. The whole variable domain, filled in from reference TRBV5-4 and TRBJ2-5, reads ETGVTQSPTHLIKTRGQQVTLRCSSQSGHNTVSWYQQALGQGPQFIFQYYREEENGRGNFPPRFSGLQFPNYSSELNVNALELDDSALYLCASSLRTEETQYFGPGTRLLVL.

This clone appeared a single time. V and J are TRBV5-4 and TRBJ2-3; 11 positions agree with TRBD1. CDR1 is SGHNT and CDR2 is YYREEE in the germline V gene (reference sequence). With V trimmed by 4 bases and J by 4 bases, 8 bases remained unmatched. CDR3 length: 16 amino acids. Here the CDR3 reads CASSPFPGQGADTQYF. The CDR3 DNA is TGTGCCAGCAGCCCGTTCCCGGGACAGGGGGCAGATACGCAGTATTTT.

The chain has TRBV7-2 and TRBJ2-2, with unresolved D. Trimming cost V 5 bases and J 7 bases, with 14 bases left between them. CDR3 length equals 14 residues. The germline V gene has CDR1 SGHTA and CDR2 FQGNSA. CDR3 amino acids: CASSLGSPGGELFF. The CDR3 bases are TGTGCCAGCAGCCTGGGCTCCCCAGGCGGGGAGCTGTTTTTT.

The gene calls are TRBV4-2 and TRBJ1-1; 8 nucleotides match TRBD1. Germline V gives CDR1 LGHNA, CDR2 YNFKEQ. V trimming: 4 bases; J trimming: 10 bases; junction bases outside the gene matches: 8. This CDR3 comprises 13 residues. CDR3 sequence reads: CASSRDRGGVAFF. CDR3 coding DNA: TGTGCCAGCAGCCGCGACAGGGGTGGAGTAGCTTTCTTT.

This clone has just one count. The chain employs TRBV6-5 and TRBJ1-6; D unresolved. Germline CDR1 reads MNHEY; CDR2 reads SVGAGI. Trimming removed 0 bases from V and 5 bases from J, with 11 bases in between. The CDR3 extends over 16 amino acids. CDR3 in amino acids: CASSYSRYNHNSPLHF. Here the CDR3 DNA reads TGTGCCAGCAGTTACTCCCGGTATAATCATAATTCACCCCTCCACTTT.